Below are 5 T cell receptor beta chains sequenced from a single sample in a study of vaccination and CD4 T cells after COVID-19. Time point reported: late sampling 161 to 241 days after vaccination in three convalescent patients. Treatment specified: roughly nine-day PBMC culture with coronavirus spike peptide pools or control peptides (ViraFEST assay). Their target antigens are unknown. With the Oncomine TCR Beta short-read assay, DNA from cultured CD4+ T cells was sequenced. TCRdb processed the PCR reads anew with MiXCR; each CDR3 protein has one entry. The sample records some 26,000 distinct CDR3 sequences, more than 35% being singletons. The sequencing here drew on CD4+ T cells from blood, cultured in vitro, taken about 7 months after SARS-CoV-2 vaccination. The receptors shown here come from a human donor who had recovered from COVID-19.

This clonotype was seen a few times. This chain uses TRBV29-1 with TRBJ2-5; D unresolved. CDR1 and CDR2 (germline): SQVTM, ANQGSEA. Trimming left V 7 bases short and J 2 bases short, with 11 bases between. The length of the CDR3 is 12 residues. In nucleotides, the CDR3 is TGCAGCGCCCGTTTGGTACAAGAGACCCAGTACTTC. Translated, it gives CSARLVQETQYF.

The chain uses TRBV28 and TRBJ2-7; possibly TRBD1 for D (5 bases). This CDR3 spans 12 amino acids. Germline V gene data show CDR1 as MDHEN and CDR2 as SYDVKM. Trimming took off 3 bases at V and 4 bases at J, with 7 bases between the two ends. As DNA, the CDR3 is TGTGCCAGCAGTTTCGACAGTTACGAGCAGTACTTC. Its protein product is CASSFDSYEQYF.

The J gene is TRBJ1-5, the V gene TRBV28; D gene unclear. This CDR3 has 16 amino acids. V was cut by 8 bases and J by 2 bases, with 19 bases left in between. From germline, CDR1 is MDHEN and CDR2 SYDVKM. The CDR3 region is CASRRSRLSGNQPQHF. Here the CDR3 DNA reads TGTGCCAGCCGCCGATCTCGGCTTAGCGGCAATCAGCCCCAGCATTTT.

The gene calls are TRBV7-3 and TRBJ2-3; TRBD2 matches at 7 bases. This CDR3 has 16 residues. CDR1 and CDR2 from the germline V gene are SGHTA and FQGTGA. V shed 2 bases, J shed 6 bases, and the junction held 11 bases outside the gene matches. CDR3 residues: CASSLFGLGAGDTQYF. Written as DNA, the CDR3 is TGTGCCAGCAGCTTATTCGGACTAGGGGCCGGGGATACGCAGTATTTT.

This clonotype was counted between two and nine times. The gene calls are TRBV7-2 and TRBJ2-1, with D perhaps matching TRBD1 (6 bases). Per the germline V gene, CDR1 is SGHTA and CDR2 is FQGNSA. V was shortened by 5 bases and J by 7 bases, with 9 bases between the two germline ends. The CDR3 sequence is 12 residues long. CDR3 region: CASSVQGNEQFF. The CDR3 coding sequence is TGTGCCAGCAGCGTACAGGGAAATGAGCAGTTCTTC.